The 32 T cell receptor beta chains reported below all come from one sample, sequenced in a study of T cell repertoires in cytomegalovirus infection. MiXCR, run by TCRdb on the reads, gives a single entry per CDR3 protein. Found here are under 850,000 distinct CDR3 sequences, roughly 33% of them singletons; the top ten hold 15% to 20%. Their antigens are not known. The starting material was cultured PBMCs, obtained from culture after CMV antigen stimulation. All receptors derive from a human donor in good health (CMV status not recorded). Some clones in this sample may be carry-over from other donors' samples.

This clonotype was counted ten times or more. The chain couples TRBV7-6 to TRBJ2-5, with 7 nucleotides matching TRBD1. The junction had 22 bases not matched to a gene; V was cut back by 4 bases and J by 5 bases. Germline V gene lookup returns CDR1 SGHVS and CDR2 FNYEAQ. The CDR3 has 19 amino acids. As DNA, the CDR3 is TGTGCCAGCAGCTCCAAAACGACCGGACAGGCGGCCCTGTTGGAGACCCAGTACTTC. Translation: CASSSKTTGQAALLETQYF.

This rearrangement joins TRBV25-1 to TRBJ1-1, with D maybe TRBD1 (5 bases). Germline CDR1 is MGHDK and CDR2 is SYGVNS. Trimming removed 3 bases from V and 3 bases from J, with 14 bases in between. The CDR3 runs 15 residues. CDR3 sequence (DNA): TGTGCCAGCAGTGATCCTCAGGGAGGCGACACTGAAGCTTTCTTT. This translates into CASSDPQGGDTEAFF.

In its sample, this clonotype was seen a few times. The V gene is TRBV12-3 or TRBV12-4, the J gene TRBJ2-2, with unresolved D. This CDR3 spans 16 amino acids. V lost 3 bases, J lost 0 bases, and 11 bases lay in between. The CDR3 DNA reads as TGTGCCAGCAGTTTCTCCCCAACCTCGAACACCGGGGAGCTGTTTTTT. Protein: CASSFSPTSNTGELFF.

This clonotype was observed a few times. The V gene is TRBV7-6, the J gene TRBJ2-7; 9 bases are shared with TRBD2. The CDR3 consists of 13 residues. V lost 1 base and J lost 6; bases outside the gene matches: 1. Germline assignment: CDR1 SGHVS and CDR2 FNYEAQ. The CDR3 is CASSLELAGEQYF. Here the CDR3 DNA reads TGTGCCAGCAGCTTAGAACTAGCGGGCGAGCAGTACTTC.

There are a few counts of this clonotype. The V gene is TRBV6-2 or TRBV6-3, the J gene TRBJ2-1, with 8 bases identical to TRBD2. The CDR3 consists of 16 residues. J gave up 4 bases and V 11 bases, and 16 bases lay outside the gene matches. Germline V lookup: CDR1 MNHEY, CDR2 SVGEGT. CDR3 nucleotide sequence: TGTGCCGGCCCCCCAGTAGCGGGGCCCTTGTACAATGAGCAGTTCTTC. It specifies CAGPPVAGPLYNEQFF.

CDR3 sequence reads: CASSRGLGISGAQETQYF. In DNA, the CDR3 is TGTGCCAGCAGCCGCGGGTTAGGGATTAGCGGGGCACAAGAGACCCAGTACTTC. This chain links TRBV4-2 with TRBJ2-5; 8 bases line up with TRBD2. Germline CDR1 reads LGHNA; CDR2 reads YNFKEQ. This CDR3 contains 18 residues. V was clipped by 4 bases and J by 2 bases; unmatched bases: 15.

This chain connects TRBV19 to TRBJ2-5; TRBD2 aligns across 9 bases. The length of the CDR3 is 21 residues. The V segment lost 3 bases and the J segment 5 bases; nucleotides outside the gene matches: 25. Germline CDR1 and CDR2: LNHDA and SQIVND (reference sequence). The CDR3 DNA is TGTGCCAGTAGTATGCCCAGGACAGCGGGGGGTCCAGCACGTTACAAGGAGACCCAGTACTTC. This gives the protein CASSMPRTAGGPARYKETQYF.

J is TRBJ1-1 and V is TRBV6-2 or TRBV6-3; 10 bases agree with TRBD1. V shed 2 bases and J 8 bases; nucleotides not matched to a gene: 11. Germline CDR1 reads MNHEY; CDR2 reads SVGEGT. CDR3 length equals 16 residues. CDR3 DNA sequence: TGTGCCAGCAGTTACCCGAGGACAGGGGGAGGGATAGAAGCTTTCTTT. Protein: CASSYPRTGGGIEAFF.

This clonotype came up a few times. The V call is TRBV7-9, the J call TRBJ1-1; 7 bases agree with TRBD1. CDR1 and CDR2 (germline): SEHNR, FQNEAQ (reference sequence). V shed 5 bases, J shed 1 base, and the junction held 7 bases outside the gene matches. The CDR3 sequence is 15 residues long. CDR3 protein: CASSAQNRGNTEAFF. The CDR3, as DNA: TGTGCCAGCAGCGCACAAAACAGGGGGAACACTGAAGCTTTCTTT.

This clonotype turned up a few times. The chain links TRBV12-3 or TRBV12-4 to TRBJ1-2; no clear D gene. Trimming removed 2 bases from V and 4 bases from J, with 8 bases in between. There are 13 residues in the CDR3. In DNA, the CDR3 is TGTGCCAGCAGTTTAATGGTATTCTATGGCTACACCTTC. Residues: CASSLMVFYGYTF.

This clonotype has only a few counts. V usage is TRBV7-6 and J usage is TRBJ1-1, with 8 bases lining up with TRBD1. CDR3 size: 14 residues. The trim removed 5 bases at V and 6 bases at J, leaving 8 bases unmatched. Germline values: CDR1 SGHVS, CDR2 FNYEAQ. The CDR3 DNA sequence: TGTGCCAGCAGCCCTGGACAGGGATTCGCTGAAGCTTTCTTT. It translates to CASSPGQGFAEAFF.

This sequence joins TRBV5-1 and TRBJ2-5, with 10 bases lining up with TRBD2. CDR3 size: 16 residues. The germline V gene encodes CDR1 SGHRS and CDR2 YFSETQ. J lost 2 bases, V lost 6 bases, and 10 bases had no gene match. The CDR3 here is CASTSGLAGAQETQYF. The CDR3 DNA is TGCGCCAGCACCTCCGGCCTAGCGGGAGCTCAAGAGACCCAGTACTTC.

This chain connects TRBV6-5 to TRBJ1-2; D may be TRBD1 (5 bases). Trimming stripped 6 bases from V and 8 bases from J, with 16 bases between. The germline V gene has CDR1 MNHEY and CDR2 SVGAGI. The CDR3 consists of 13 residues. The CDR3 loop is CASSRGTAEGYTF. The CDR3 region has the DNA TGTGCCAGCAGCCGCGGGACGGCCGAGGGCTACACCTTC.

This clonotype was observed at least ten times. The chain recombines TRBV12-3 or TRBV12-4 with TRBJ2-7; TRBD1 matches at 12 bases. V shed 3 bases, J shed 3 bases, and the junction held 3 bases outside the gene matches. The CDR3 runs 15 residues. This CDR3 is CASSFGTGGNYEQYF. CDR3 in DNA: TGTGCCAGCAGTTTCGGGACAGGGGGCAACTACGAGCAGTACTTC.

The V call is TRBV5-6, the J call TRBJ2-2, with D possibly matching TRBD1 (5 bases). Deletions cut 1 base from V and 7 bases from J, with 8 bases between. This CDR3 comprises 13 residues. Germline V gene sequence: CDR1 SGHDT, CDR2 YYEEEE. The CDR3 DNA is TGTGCCAGCAGCTTGCCACAGGACGGGGAGCTGTTTTTT. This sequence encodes CASSLPQDGELFF.

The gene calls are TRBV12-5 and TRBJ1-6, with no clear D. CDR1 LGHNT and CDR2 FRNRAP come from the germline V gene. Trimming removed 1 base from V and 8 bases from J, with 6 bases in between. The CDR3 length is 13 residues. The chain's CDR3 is CASGLEPDSPLHF. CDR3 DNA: TGTGCTAGTGGTTTGGAACCGGATTCACCCCTCCACTTT.

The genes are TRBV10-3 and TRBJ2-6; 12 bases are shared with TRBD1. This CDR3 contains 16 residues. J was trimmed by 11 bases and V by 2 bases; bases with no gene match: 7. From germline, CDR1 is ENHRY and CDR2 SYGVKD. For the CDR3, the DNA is TGTGCCATCAGTGAGCCGAAGTGGGACAGGGGGCACGTCCTGACTTTC. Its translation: CAISEPKWDRGHVLTF.

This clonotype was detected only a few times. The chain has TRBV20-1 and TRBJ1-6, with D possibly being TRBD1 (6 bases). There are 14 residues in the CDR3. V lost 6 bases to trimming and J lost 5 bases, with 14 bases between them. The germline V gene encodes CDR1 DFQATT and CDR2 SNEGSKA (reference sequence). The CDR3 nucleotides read TGCAGTGCCAAGCGGGGGGCTAATAATTCACCCCTCCACTTT. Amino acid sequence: CSAKRGANNSPLHF.

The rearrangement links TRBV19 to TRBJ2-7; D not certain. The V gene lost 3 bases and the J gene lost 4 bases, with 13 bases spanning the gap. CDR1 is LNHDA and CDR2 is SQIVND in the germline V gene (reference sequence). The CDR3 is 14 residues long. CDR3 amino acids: CASSIRSTAYEQYF. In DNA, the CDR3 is TGTGCCAGTAGTATTAGAAGCACGGCTTACGAGCAGTACTTC.

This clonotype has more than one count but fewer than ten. The CDR3 coding sequence is TGTGCCAGCTATCCGTATGACAGGGTTGACACTGAAGCTTTCTTT. Translating gives CASYPYDRVDTEAFF. This chain uses TRBV28 with TRBJ1-1; TRBD1 matches at 7 bases. Germline values: CDR1 MDHEN, CDR2 SYDVKM. The CDR3 has 15 residues. Trimming at V came to 8 bases and at J to 3 bases, leaving 12 bases not matched to a gene. Using reference TRBV28 and TRBJ1-1 for the parts outside the CDR3, the full variable domain is DVKVTQSSRYLVKRTGEKVFLECVQDMDHENMFWYRQDPGLGLRLIYFSYDVKMKEKGDIPEGYSVSREKKERFSLILESASTNQTSMYLCASYPYDRVDTEAFFGQGTRLTVV.

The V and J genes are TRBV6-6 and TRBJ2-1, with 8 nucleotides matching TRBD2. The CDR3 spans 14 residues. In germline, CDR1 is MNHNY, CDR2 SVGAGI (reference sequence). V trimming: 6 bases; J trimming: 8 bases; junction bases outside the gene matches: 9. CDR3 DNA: TGTGCCAGCAGCCCTCGGGGGGGAGGATATGAGCAGTTCTTC. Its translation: CASSPRGGGYEQFF.

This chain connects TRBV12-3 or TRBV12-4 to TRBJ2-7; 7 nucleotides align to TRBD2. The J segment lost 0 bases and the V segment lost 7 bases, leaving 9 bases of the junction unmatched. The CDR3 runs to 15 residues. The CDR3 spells CASTLGGSTSYEQYF. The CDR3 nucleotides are TGTGCCAGCACTCTGGGGGGGTCCACCTCCTACGAGCAGTACTTC.

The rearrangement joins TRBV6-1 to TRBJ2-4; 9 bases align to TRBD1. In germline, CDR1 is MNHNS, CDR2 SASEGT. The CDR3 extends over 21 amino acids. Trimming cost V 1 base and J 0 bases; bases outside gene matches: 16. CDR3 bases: TGTGCCAGCAGTGAAGACAGGGGGCGGAACAAAAGAACTGTAGCCAAAAACATTCAGTACTTC. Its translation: CASSEDRGRNKRTVAKNIQYF.

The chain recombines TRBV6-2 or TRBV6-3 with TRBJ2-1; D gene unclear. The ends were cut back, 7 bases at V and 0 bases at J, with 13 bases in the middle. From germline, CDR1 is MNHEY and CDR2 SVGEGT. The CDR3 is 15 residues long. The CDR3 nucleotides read TGTGCCAGCACCCTAGAGGCGGCCTCCTACAATGAGCAGTTCTTC. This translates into CASTLEAASYNEQFF.

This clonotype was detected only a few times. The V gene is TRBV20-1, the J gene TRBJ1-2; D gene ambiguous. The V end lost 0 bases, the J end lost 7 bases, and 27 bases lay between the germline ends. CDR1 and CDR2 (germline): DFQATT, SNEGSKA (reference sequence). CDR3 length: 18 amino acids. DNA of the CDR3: TGCAGTGCTAGAGATAGGCAGGTATCGACTCTTTCTTCAGCTGGCTACACCTTC. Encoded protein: CSARDRQVSTLSSAGYTF.

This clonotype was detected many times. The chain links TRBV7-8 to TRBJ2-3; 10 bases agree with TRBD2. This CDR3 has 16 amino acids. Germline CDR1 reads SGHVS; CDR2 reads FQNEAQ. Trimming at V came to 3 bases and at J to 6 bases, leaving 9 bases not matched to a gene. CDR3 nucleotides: TGTGCCAGCAGCTTCGAGCGGGAGGGCCTGGGGGATACGCAGTATTTT. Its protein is CASSFEREGLGDTQYF. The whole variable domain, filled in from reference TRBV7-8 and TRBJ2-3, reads GAGVSQSPRYKVAKRGQDVALRCDPISGHVSLFWYQQALGQGPEFLTYFQNEAQLDKSGLPSDRFFAERPEGSVSTLKIQRTQQEDSAVYLCASSFEREGLGDTQYFGPGTRLTVL.

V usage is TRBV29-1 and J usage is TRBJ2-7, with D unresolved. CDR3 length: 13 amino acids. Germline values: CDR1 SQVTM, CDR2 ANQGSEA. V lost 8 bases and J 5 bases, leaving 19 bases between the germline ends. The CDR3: CSTLASSEDEQYF. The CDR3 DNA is TGCAGCACCCTGGCCTCCTCCGAAGACGAGCAGTACTTC.

As DNA, the CDR3 is TGTGCCAGCAGGATAGACAGGGGGGGCTACACCTTC. It is translated as CASRIDRGGYTF. The rearrangement links TRBV12-3 or TRBV12-4 to TRBJ1-2, with TRBD1 matching over 9 bases. V lost 6 bases to trimming and J lost 8 bases; unmatched junction nucleotides: 4. The CDR3 loop spans 12 amino acids.

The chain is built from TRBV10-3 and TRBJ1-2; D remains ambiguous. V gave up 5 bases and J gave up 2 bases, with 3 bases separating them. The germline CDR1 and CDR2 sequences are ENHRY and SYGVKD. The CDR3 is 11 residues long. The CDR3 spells CAISYNYGYTF. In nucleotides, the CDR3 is TGTGCCATCAGTTACAACTATGGCTACACCTTC.

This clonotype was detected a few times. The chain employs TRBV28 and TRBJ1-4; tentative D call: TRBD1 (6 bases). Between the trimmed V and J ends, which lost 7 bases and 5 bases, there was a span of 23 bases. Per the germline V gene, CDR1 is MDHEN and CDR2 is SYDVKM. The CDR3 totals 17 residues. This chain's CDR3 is CASKGSIGGGRNEKLFF. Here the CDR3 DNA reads TGTGCCAGCAAGGGATCGATTGGGGGGGGCCGGAATGAAAAACTGTTTTTT.

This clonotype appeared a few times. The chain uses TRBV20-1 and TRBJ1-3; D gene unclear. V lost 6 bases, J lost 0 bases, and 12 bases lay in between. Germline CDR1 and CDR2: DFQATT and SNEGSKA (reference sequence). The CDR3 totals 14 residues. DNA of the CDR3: TGCAGTGCCGTCGTTAGCAGCTCTGGAAACACCATATATTTT. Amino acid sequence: CSAVVSSSGNTIYF.

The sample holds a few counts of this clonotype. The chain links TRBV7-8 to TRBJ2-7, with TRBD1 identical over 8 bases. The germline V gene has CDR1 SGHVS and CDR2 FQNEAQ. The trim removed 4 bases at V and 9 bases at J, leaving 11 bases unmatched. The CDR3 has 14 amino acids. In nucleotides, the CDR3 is TGTGCCAGCAGCTCGCGGACAGGGATTGGAGGGCAGTACTTC. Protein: CASSSRTGIGGQYF.